These 6 T cell receptor beta chains share one sample of origin, sequenced in a study of blood T cells in healthy people across ages (dated by TCRdb to 2013 to 2016). Library preparation used 5' RACE. Sequencer: Illumina HiSeq 2500. A second PCR of roughly 7 to 11 cycles was performed with a sample-barcoded 5' primer and a J-beta primer mix. The raw public data were reprocessed by TCRdb itself: fastp quality trimming at Q25, MiXCR clonotype calling, in-frame beta chains only. Rows with a matching CDR3 protein are joined into one entry that keeps the most common DNA and genes. The sample records about 1.1 million distinct CDR3 sequences, more than 30% of which are singletons. The ten largest account for around 14% of the sample. Material for sequencing was blood. The receptor set was obtained from a man aged 18-30 years in good health.

As for this clonotype: A much larger clone is a single base away; this may be a read error. The genes are TRBV7-8 and TRBJ1-2, with D tentatively TRBD1 (5 bases). This CDR3 region has 12 residues. V lost 5 bases and J lost 4, with 8 bases in between. Germline CDR1 SGHVS, CDR2 FQNEAQ. The DNA for the CDR3 is TGTGCCAGCAGCCGCAGGGCCTATGGCTACACCTTC. Translation: CASSRRAYGYTF. Variable domain in full (rest from reference TRBV7-8 and TRBJ1-2): GAGVSQSPRYKVAKRGQDVALRCDPISGHVSLFWYQQALGQGPEFLTYFQNEAQLDKSGLPSDRFFAERPEGSVSTLKIQRTQQEDSAVYLCASSRRAYGYTFGSGTRLTVV.

This sequence joins TRBV6-1 and TRBJ2-3, with D hard to call. The CDR3 is made up of 16 amino acids. Germline assignment: CDR1 MNHNS and CDR2 SASEGT. Deletions cut 6 bases from V and 5 bases from J, with 21 bases between. Written as DNA, the CDR3 is TGTGCCAGCAGCCACACTTTAACTCGGAGAGAAGATACGCAGTATTTT. Its translation is CASSHTLTRREDTQYF.

This clonotype was recorded many times. The rearrangement uses TRBV27 and TRBJ2-1; weak D call: TRBD1 (6 bases). Germline loops: CDR1 MNHEY, CDR2 SMNVEV (reference sequence). Between the trimmed V and J ends, which lost 5 bases and 3 bases, there was a span of 14 bases. This CDR3 is built from 15 residues. This chain's CDR3 is CASSRRGYHYNEQFF. The CDR3 coding sequence is TGTGCCAGCAGTCGCAGGGGATACCACTACAATGAGCAGTTCTTC.

This clonotype was recorded a few times. The V and J genes are TRBV4-1 and TRBJ1-1, with D perhaps matching TRBD1 (5 bases). Trimming took 4 bases from V and 3 from J, leaving 12 bases between them. The V gene's germline CDR1 is MGHRA and CDR2 YSYEKL. CDR3 size: 14 residues. CDR3 DNA sequence: TGCGCCAGCAGCCCGATCGGGGGAGACACTGAAGCTTTCTTT. Encoded protein: CASSPIGGDTEAFF.

The chain is built from TRBV3-1 and TRBJ2-3, with 8 bases fitting TRBD2. The V gene end was trimmed by 2 bases and the J gene end by 5 bases; junction bases not matched to a gene: 6. The length of the CDR3 is 15 residues. Germline V CDR1 and CDR2: LGHDT, YNNKEL (reference sequence). CDR3 sequence reads: CASSQWLRGEDTQYF. The CDR3 region has the DNA TGTGCCAGCAGCCAATGGTTGCGGGGGGAAGATACGCAGTATTTT.

This rearrangement joins TRBV7-2 to TRBJ1-2, with D possibly being TRBD1 (6 bases). The V end lost 1 base, the J end lost 2 bases, and 11 bases lay between the germline ends. In germline, CDR1 is SGHTA, CDR2 FQGNSA. This CDR3 spans 15 amino acids. The CDR3 protein is CASSLDITGNYGYTF. In DNA form, the CDR3 reads TGTGCCAGCAGCTTAGATATCACAGGGAACTATGGCTACACCTTC.